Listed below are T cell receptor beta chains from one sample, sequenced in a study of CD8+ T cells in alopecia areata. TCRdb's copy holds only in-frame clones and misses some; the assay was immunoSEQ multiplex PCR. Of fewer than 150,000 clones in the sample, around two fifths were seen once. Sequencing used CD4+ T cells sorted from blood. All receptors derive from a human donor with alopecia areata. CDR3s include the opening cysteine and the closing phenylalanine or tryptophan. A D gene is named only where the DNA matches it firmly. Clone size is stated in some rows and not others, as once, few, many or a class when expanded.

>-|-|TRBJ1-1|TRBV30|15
TGTGCCTGGATGGTTTCCCGGGGGAGGGTGACTGAAGCTTTCTTT
CAWMVSRGRVTEAFF
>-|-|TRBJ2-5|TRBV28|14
TGTGCCAGCAGTTTGACAGGCGGCCAAGAGACCCAGTACTTC
CASSLTGGQETQYF
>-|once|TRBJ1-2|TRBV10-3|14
TGTGCCATCAGTGAGTCGGCACAGAACTATGGCTACACCTTC
CAISESAQNYGYTF
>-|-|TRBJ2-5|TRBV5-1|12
TGCGCCAGCAGCTCAGGCCGGGAGACCCAGTACTTC
CASSSGRETQYF
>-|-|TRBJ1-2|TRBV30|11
TGTGCCTGGAGTGAGTTGCGTGGCTACACCTTC
CAWSELRGYTF
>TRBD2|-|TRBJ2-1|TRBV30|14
TGTGCCTGGAGTGTACTAGCGGGAGGCAATGAGCAGTTCTTC
CAWSVLAGGNEQFF
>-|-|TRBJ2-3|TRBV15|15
TGTGCCACCAGCAGAGGCCGGGGAGCCACAGATACGCAGTATTTT
CATSRGRGATDTQYF
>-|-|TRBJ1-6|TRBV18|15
TGTGCCAGCTCACCACTCGACAGGTCCGAATCACCCCTCCACTTT
CASSPLDRSESPLHF
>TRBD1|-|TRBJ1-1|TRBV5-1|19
TGCGCCAGCAGCTTGGCTTTGACAGGGGGCGGTCGGGTTAACACTGAAGCTTTCTTT
CASSLALTGGGRVNTEAFF
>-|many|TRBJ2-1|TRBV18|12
TGTGCCAGCTCACCAGGCTACAATGAGCAGTTCTTC
CASSPGYNEQFF
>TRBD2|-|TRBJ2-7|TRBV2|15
TGTGCCAGCAGTGAACAGCGGGGGGGCTCTCTCGAGCAGTACTTC
CASSEQRGGSLEQYF
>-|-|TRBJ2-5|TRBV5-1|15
TGCGCCAGCAGCCTGGTGACAGTTGGGGAAGAGACCCAGTACTTC
CASSLVTVGEETQYF
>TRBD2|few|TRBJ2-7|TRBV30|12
TGTGCCTATATAGCGGGAGGGCACGAGCAGTACTTC
CAYIAGGHEQYF
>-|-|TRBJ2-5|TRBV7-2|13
TGTGCCAGCGGATTCAGGGGCGCCGAGACCCAGTACTTC
CASGFRGAETQYF
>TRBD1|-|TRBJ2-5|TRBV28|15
TGTGCCAGCAGTTTAGCTCGGACAGGGAGAGAGACCCAGTACTTC
CASSLARTGRETQYF
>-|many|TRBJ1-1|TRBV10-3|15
TGTGCCATCAGTGAAAGAGGGGCCGTGAACACTGAAGCTTTCTTT
CAISERGAVNTEAFF
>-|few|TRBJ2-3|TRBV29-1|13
TGCAGCGTTGGGCGTAGGGACACAGATACGCAGTATTTT
CSVGRRDTDTQYF
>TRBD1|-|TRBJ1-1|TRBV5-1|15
TGCGCCAGCAGCCGGACAGGGCAATTAGACACTGAAGCTTTCTTT
CASSRTGQLDTEAFF
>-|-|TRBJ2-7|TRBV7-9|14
TGTGCCAGCAGCCCCAAAAGGACCTCCTACGAGCAGTACTTC
CASSPKRTSYEQYF
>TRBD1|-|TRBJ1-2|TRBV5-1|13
TGCGCCAGCAGCTACACAGGGGAGAATGGCTACACCTTC
CASSYTGENGYTF
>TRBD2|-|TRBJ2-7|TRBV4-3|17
TGCGCCAGCAGCCAAGGATCAGCGGGGTCGTTGTGGAACGAGCAGTACTTC
CASSQGSAGSLWNEQYF
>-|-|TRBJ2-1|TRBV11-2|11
TGTGCCAGCAGCCTAGCATATGAGCAGTTCTTC
CASSLAYEQFF
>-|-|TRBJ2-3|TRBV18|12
TGTGCCAGCTCATCCGAGGGAGATACGCAGTATTTT
CASSSEGDTQYF
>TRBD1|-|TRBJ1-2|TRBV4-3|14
TGCGCCAGCAGCCAAGATCCAGGGGGCTATGGCTACACCTTC
CASSQDPGGYGYTF
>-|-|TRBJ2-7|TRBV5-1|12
TGCGCCAGCAGCTATGATACGCGCGAGCAGTACTTC
CASSYDTREQYF
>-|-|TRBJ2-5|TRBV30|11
TGTGCCTGGGAGGGACGTGAGACCCAGTACTTC
CAWEGRETQYF
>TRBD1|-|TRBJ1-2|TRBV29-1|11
TGCAGCGTTGCAGGGGGACGTGGCTACACCTTC
CSVAGGRGYTF
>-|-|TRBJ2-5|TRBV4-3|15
TGCGCCAGCAGCCAAGATAGGGCTGATCAAGAGACCCAGTACTTC
CASSQDRADQETQYF
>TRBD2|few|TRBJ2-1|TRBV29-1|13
TGCAGCGCCGGGACTAGCGGGAACAATGAGCAGTTCTTC
CSAGTSGNNEQFF
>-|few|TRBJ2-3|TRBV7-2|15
TGTGCCAGCAGCTTGGAGGGGTTGGGCACAGATACGCAGTATTTT
CASSLEGLGTDTQYF
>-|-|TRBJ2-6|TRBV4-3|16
TGCGCCAGCAGCCCAAAGTGGGACTCTGGGGCCAACGTCCTGACTTTC
CASSPKWDSGANVLTF
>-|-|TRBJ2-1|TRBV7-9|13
TGTGCCAGCAGCCCCCTCAGCTATGGAGAGCAGTTCTTC
CASSPLSYGEQFF
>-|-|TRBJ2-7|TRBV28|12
TGTGCCAGCAGTTTCCGCTCCTACGAGCAGTACTTC
CASSFRSYEQYF
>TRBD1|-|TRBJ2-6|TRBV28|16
TGTGCCAGCTACTCCTTGACAGGGACTGGGGCCAACGTCCTGACTTTC
CASYSLTGTGANVLTF
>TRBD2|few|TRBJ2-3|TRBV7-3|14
TGTGCCAGCAGCTTAATGGCGGGGGTAGATACGCAGTATTTT
CASSLMAGVDTQYF
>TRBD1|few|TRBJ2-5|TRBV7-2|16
TGTGCCAGCAGCTTAGGAGGTGGGACAGTCCAAGAGACCCAGTACTTC
CASSLGGGTVQETQYF
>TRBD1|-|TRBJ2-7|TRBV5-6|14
TGTGCCAGCAGCTTTGGGGACAGGCCCTACGAGCAGTACTTC
CASSFGDRPYEQYF
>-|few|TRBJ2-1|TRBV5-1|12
TGCGCCAGCAGCTTGCGCCGCAATGAGCAGTTCTTC
CASSLRRNEQFF
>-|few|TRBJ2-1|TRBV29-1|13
TGCAGCGTGGACGGATCATCCCGCAATGAGCAGTTCTTC
CSVDGSSRNEQFF
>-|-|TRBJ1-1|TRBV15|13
TGTGCCACCAGCCGTCTCGGGGAAGTGGGAGCTTTCTTT
CATSRLGEVGAFF
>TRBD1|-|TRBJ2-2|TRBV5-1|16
TGCGCCAGCAGCCAACTGGGACAGACGAACACCGGGGAGCTGTTTTTT
CASSQLGQTNTGELFF
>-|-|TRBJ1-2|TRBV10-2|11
TGCGCCAGCAGGGGTAACTATGGCTACACCTTC
CASRGNYGYTF
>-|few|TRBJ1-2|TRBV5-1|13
TGCGCCAGCAGCTTGGAAGGTGGCTATGGCTACACCTTC
CASSLEGGYGYTF
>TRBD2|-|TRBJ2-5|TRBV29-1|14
TGCAGCGTTGGACTAGCGGGGGGCCCAGAGACCCAGTACTTC
CSVGLAGGPETQYF
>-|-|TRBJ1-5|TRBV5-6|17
TGTGCCAGCAGCTTGTATCGAGGGGTGAGGCTCAATCAGCCCCAGCATTTT
CASSLYRGVRLNQPQHF
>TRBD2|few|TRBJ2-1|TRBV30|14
TGTGCCTGGAGCCATAGCGGGACCTACAATGAGCAGTTCTTC
CAWSHSGTYNEQFF
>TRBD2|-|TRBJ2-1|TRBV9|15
TGTGCCAGCAGCGCAGGGACCGGACTAGGCTATGAGCAGTTCTTC
CASSAGTGLGYEQFF
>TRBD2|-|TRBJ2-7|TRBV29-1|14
TGCAGCGTTAGACGATCGGGAGGTCCCTACGAGCAGTACTTC
CSVRRSGGPYEQYF
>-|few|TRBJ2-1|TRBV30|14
TGTGCCTGGAGTACACTAGTCGGGGCTCGTGAGCAGTTCTTC
CAWSTLVGAREQFF
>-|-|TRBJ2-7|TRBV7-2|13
TGTGCCAGCAGTGGCAGGATGTCCTACGAGCAGTACTTC
CASSGRMSYEQYF
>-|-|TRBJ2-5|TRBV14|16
TGTGCCAGCAGCCAAGGTACCCGGTCACAGATGGAGACCCAGTACTTC
CASSQGTRSQMETQYF
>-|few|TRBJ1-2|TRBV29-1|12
TGCAGCGTCCGACCGAGTAACTATGGCTACACCTTC
CSVRPSNYGYTF
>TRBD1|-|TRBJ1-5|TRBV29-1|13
TGCAGCGTTACGGGACAGCCAGATCAGCCCCAGCATTTT
CSVTGQPDQPQHF
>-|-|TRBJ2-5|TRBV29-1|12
TGCAGCGCCGGACAAGGGCCAGGAATCCAGTACTTC
CSAGQGPGIQYF
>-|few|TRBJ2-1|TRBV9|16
TGTGCCAGCAGCGTAGCTTCAGACTCTTCCTACAATGAGCAGTTCTTC
CASSVASDSSYNEQFF
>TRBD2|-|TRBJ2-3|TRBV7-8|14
TGTGCCAGCAGCTTAGGACTAGCGGGAGATGCGCAGTATTTT
CASSLGLAGDAQYF
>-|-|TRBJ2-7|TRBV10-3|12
TGTGCCATCAGTGAGCTGAGTCGCGAGCAGTACTTC
CAISELSREQYF
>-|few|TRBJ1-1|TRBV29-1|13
TGCAGCGTTCACAGCGGGACAAACACTGAAGCTTTCTTT
CSVHSGTNTEAFF